These 30 T cell receptor beta chains originate from one sample sequenced in a study of cytomegalovirus exposure and HLA in healthy donors. The PCR used 60 Vbeta and 13 Jbeta primers. Repertoires were generated with immunoSEQ multiplex PCR, while TCRdb's copy carries only in-frame clones and drops some. The sample contains 110,000 or so clones, approximately 76% of which appear only once. The sequenced material came from PBMCs. These receptors came from a middle-aged man in good health and CMV-seropositive.

The chain recombines TRBV2 with TRBJ1-5; D is ambiguous. This CDR3 spans 15 amino acids. Trimming removed 6 bases at V and 3 bases at J, with 15 bases between. Germline loops: CDR1 SNHLY, CDR2 FYNNEI. This chain's CDR3 is CASSSGADNNQPQHF. The CDR3 DNA sequence: TGTGCCAGCAGCTCAGGCGCAGATAACAATCAGCCCCAGCATTTT.

The V and J genes are TRBV10-3 and TRBJ1-2; TRBD1 agrees at 9 bases. The CDR3 covers 14 residues. Germline values: CDR1 ENHRY, CDR2 SYGVKD. V shed 7 bases, J shed 4 bases, and the junction held 7 bases outside the gene matches. The CDR3 protein is CAITPQGASYGYTF. The CDR3 nucleotides are TGTGCCATCACCCCACAGGGGGCAAGCTATGGCTACACCTTC.

The count of this clone is one. V is TRBV5-4 and J is TRBJ1-6, with 9 bases that match TRBD1. CDR3 length equals 16 residues. The germline V gene encodes CDR1 SGHNT and CDR2 YYREEE (reference sequence). The ends lost 0 bases at V and 7 bases at J; junction bases unmatched: 5. CDR3 in amino acids: CASSLALGQGNSPLHF. The CDR3 nucleotides are TGTGCCAGCAGCTTGGCTCTCGGACAGGGGAATTCACCCCTCCACTTT.

V gene TRBV7-9 combines with J gene TRBJ1-5; the match to TRBD1 covers 9 bases. Germline assignment: CDR1 SEHNR and CDR2 FQNEAQ (reference sequence). V shed 4 bases and J 5 bases; nucleotides not matched to a gene: 3. The CDR3 has 14 residues. CDR3 bases: TGTGCCAGCAGCTATACAGGGGGCGATCAGCCCCAGCATTTT. Encoded protein: CASSYTGGDQPQHF.

The V call is TRBV19, the J call TRBJ1-1; D gene uncertain. From germline, CDR1 is LNHDA and CDR2 SQIVND (reference sequence). This CDR3 spans 11 amino acids. V was trimmed by 7 bases and J by 1 base, leaving 4 bases between them. CDR3 residues: CASKQNTEAFF. The DNA for the CDR3 is TGTGCCAGTAAGCAGAACACTGAAGCTTTCTTT.

This sequence joins TRBV27 and TRBJ2-5; no reliable D call. This CDR3 contains 10 residues. V was shortened by 7 bases and J by 12 bases, with 12 bases between the two germline ends. In germline, CDR1 is MNHEY, CDR2 SMNVEV (reference sequence). CDR3 amino acids: CASNPGKEYF. CDR3 in DNA: TGTGCCAGCAATCCGGGTAAGGAGTACTTC.

This clone showed up just once. This rearrangement joins TRBV14 to TRBJ1-6, with D possibly TRBD1 on 6 matching bases. The V end lost 2 bases, the J end lost 5 bases, and 10 bases lay between the germline ends. CDR1 is SGHDN, CDR2 FVKESK, per germline. This CDR3 contains 15 residues. The CDR3 loop reads CASSQMTGDNSPLHF. The CDR3 nucleotides read TGTGCCAGCAGCCAAATGACAGGCGATAATTCACCCCTCCACTTT. Variable domain in full (rest from reference TRBV14 and TRBJ1-6): EAGVTQFPSHSVIEKGQTVTLRCDPISGHDNLYWYRRVMGKEIKFLLHFVKESKQDESGMPNNRFLAERTGGTYSTLKVQPAELEDSGVYFCASSQMTGDNSPLHFGNGTRLTVT.

This clone has only one observation. This chain joins TRBV5-1 and TRBJ2-7, with a possible D match to TRBD1 (5 bases). V lost 3 bases, J lost 7 bases, and 14 bases lay in between. Germline V gene lookup returns CDR1 SGHRS and CDR2 YFSETQ. The length of the CDR3 is 13 residues. The CDR3 protein is CASSWVQGGEQYF. The CDR3 DNA follows: TGCGCCAGCAGCTGGGTTCAGGGTGGGGAGCAGTACTTC.

This clone was observed a handful of times. The V and J genes are TRBV6-6 and TRBJ2-7, with 10 nucleotides matching TRBD2. J gave up 2 bases and V 6 bases, and 4 bases lay outside the gene matches. The length of the CDR3 is 14 residues. In germline, CDR1 is MNHNY, CDR2 SVGAGI (reference sequence). In DNA form, the CDR3 reads TGTGCCAGCAGCCAAGCGGGAGGGCCCTACGAGCAGTACTTC. Its translation: CASSQAGGPYEQYF.

V gene TRBV7-8 combines with J gene TRBJ1-1; 8 bases map to TRBD1. V was clipped by 5 bases and J by 2 bases; unmatched bases: 7. Germline loops: CDR1 SGHVS, CDR2 FQNEAQ. The CDR3 extends over 15 amino acids. CDR3: CASSQPGTGNTEAFF. The CDR3 nucleotides read TGTGCCAGCAGCCAGCCGGGGACAGGAAACACTGAAGCTTTCTTT.

This rearrangement joins TRBV6-5 to TRBJ2-3; 8 nucleotides agree with TRBD1. The ends lost 8 bases at V and 3 bases at J; junction bases unmatched: 4. The CDR3 covers 13 residues. Germline assignment: CDR1 MNHEY and CDR2 SVGAGI. The CDR3 DNA reads as TGTGCCAGCTGCCGGACAGGGACAGATACGCAGTATTTT. Its translation is CASCRTGTDTQYF.

The chain has TRBV7-9 and TRBJ1-2, with D perhaps TRBD1 (6 bases). With 5 bases removed from V and 0 bases from J, the gap between germline ends came to 16 bases. The CDR3 sequence is 16 residues long. Germline assignment: CDR1 SEHNR and CDR2 FQNEAQ (reference sequence). The CDR3 protein is CASSLNREKANYGYTF. The CDR3 coding sequence is TGTGCCAGCAGCCTAAACAGGGAAAAAGCTAACTATGGCTACACCTTC.

About this clone: Relative to the germline gene, one junction end is altered; a read error may explain this. The chain is built from TRBV15 and TRBJ2-4; D is perhaps TRBD2 (6 bases). From germline, CDR1 is LNHNV and CDR2 YYDKDF (reference sequence). This CDR3 region has 12 residues. CDR3 sequence reads: CATSRVEGPAHF. CDR3 DNA: TGTGCCACCAGCAGAGTGGAGGGGCCCGCGCACTTC.

The chain links TRBV7-2 to TRBJ1-5, with 7 positions matching TRBD1. The V and J ends lost 4 bases and 4 bases, in that order; junction bases with no gene match: 10. There are 16 residues in the CDR3. The germline CDR1 and CDR2 sequences are SGHTA and FQGNSA. CDR3 amino acids: CASSSDPGTVNQPQHF. In DNA, the CDR3 is TGTGCCAGCAGCTCCGACCCGGGGACAGTTAATCAGCCCCAGCATTTT.

The J gene is TRBJ2-1, the V gene TRBV11-3; 11 nucleotides align to TRBD1. V was clipped by 3 bases and J by 8 bases; unmatched bases: 9. The CDR3 is made up of 16 amino acids. The germline CDR1 and CDR2 sequences are SGHNT and YENEEA. The CDR3 loop reads CASSFGTGGVLDEQFF. CDR3 bases: TGTGCCAGCAGCTTCGGGACAGGGGGAGTATTGGATGAGCAGTTCTTC.

CDR3 coding DNA: TGTGCCAGCAGCCTGTTCAATGAGCAGTTCTTC. The encoded protein is CASSLFNEQFF. The chain is built from TRBV7-2 and TRBJ2-1; D is uncertain. Germline CDR1 SGHTA, CDR2 FQGNSA. The CDR3 consists of 11 residues. V was cut by 5 bases and J by 6 bases, with 5 bases left in between.

The chain recombines TRBV13 with TRBJ2-7, with 7 bases lining up with TRBD2. The CDR3 is 13 amino acids. V was clipped by 5 bases and J by 3 bases; unmatched bases: 4. Germline assignment: CDR1 PRHDT and CDR2 FYEKMQ (reference sequence). Here the CDR3 DNA reads TGTGCCAGCAGCCCCGGACTAGACTACGAGCAGTACTTC. Its protein product is CASSPGLDYEQYF.

The chain uses TRBV7-2 and TRBJ2-1; 11 bases fit TRBD2. V lost 3 bases and J lost 5; bases outside the gene matches: 12. Germline V lookup: CDR1 SGHTA, CDR2 FQGNSA. The CDR3 runs to 18 residues. The CDR3 DNA follows: TGTGCCAGCAGCTTGGTGGTAGCGGGGGGGCCCTGGAACAATGAGCAGTTCTTC. Its translation is CASSLVVAGGPWNNEQFF.

The rearrangement links TRBV10-3 to TRBJ1-1; D gene ambiguous. Between the trimmed V and J ends, which lost 5 bases and 0 bases, there was a span of 16 bases. The CDR3 has 16 residues. From germline, CDR1 is ENHRY and CDR2 SYGVKD. The DNA for the CDR3 is TGTGCCATCAGTAGATCCCCTGGGCAGTTGAACACTGAAGCTTTCTTT. It yields the protein CAISRSPGQLNTEAFF.

This clone was picked up a small number of times. The chain couples TRBV5-1 to TRBJ2-1, with 8 bases lining up with TRBD1. The CDR3 is made up of 14 amino acids. The germline CDR1 and CDR2 sequences are SGHRS and YFSETQ. The J segment lost 9 bases and the V segment lost 4 bases, leaving 9 bases of the junction unmatched. The CDR3 is CASSQGQGEGEQFF. DNA of the CDR3: TGCGCCAGCAGCCAAGGACAGGGAGAGGGTGAGCAGTTCTTC.

The rearrangement links TRBV7-6 to TRBJ2-1; 12 bases fit TRBD1. V lost 8 bases to trimming and J lost 9 bases; unmatched junction nucleotides: 14. CDR3 length equals 16 residues. Germline CDR1 SGHVS, CDR2 FNYEAQ. The CDR3 region is CASSGGGDRGRSEQFF. The CDR3 nucleotides read TGTGCCAGCTCAGGGGGTGGGGACAGGGGGCGGAGTGAGCAGTTCTTC.

The V gene is TRBV6-1, the J gene TRBJ2-2, with D possibly TRBD2 on 6 matching bases. V lost 7 bases and J lost 0, with 12 bases in between. This CDR3 spans 15 amino acids. Germline values: CDR1 MNHNS, CDR2 SASEGT. The CDR3 sequence is CASTRGVANTGELFF. Written as DNA, the CDR3 is TGTGCCAGCACTCGCGGGGTGGCGAACACCGGGGAGCTGTTTTTT.

The chain links TRBV27 to TRBJ1-1; the D gene is possibly TRBD1 (5 bases). Trimming shortened V by 6 bases and J by 5 bases, and 13 bases separated the two germline ends. Germline assignment: CDR1 MNHEY and CDR2 SMNVEV (reference sequence). This CDR3 spans 13 amino acids. CDR3 coding DNA: TGTGCCAGCAGAGTTATCGGGGGGACTGAAGCTTTCTTT. Its translation is CASRVIGGTEAFF.

This chain connects TRBV4-1 to TRBJ2-1; 12 nucleotides line up with TRBD2. Germline lookup yields CDR1 MGHRA and CDR2 YSYEKL. The CDR3 extends over 15 amino acids. The junction had 4 bases not matched to a gene; V was cut back by 0 bases and J by 10 bases. DNA for the CDR3: TGCGCCAGCAGCCAAGATCTAGCGGGGGGGCGGGAGCAGTTCTTC. Translation gives CASSQDLAGGREQFF.

The chain couples TRBV25-1 to TRBJ2-3, with 7 bases matching TRBD2. The V gene end was trimmed by 8 bases and the J gene end by 3 bases; junction bases not matched to a gene: 5. CDR1 and CDR2 from the germline V gene are MGHDK and SYGVNS. This CDR3 is 13 amino acids long. The DNA for the CDR3 is TGTGCCAGCGATGGACTAGTAACAGATACGCAGTATTTT. This sequence encodes CASDGLVTDTQYF.

The chain is built from TRBV5-1 and TRBJ2-5; the match to TRBD2 covers 11 bases. There are 16 residues in the CDR3. The germline CDR1 and CDR2 sequences are SGHRS and YFSETQ. Losses at the gene ends were 2 bases for V and 5 bases for J; bases not matched to a gene: 8. CDR3 sequence: CASSFSGRGSAETQYF. For the CDR3, the DNA is TGCGCCAGCAGCTTTAGCGGGAGGGGGAGCGCGGAGACCCAGTACTTC.

In its sample, this clone was seen once. V gene TRBV6-4 combines with J gene TRBJ2-1; 13 bases match TRBD2. The CDR3 runs 15 residues. V lost 0 bases, J lost 7 bases, and 0 bases stayed unmatched. Looked up from germline, CDR1 is MRHNA and CDR2 is SNTAGT. The CDR3: CASSDSTSGRNEQFF. In nucleotides, the CDR3 is TGTGCCAGCAGTGACTCGACTAGCGGGAGGAATGAGCAGTTCTTC.

The chain couples TRBV18 to TRBJ1-4, with 10 bases that match TRBD1. Germline V gene data show CDR1 as KGHSH and CDR2 as LQKENI. V shed 5 bases, J shed 5 bases, and the junction held 5 bases outside the gene matches. This CDR3 comprises 15 residues. CDR3 sequence reads: CASSWTGGSNEKLFF. The CDR3, as DNA: TGTGCCAGCTCATGGACAGGGGGTTCGAATGAAAAACTGTTTTTT.

The V gene is TRBV2, the J gene TRBJ2-2; the D is unclear. The CDR3 has 16 residues. The germline V and J ends were trimmed by 2 bases and 7 bases, with 17 bases remaining between them. From germline, CDR1 is SNHLY and CDR2 FYNNEI. This CDR3 reads CASSEMRSHPGGELFF. As DNA, the CDR3 is TGTGCCAGCAGTGAAATGCGGTCCCACCCGGGCGGGGAGCTGTTTTTT. The full variable domain, with the rest looked up from reference TRBV2 and TRBJ2-2, is EPEVTQTPSHQVTQMGQEVILRCVPISNHLYFYWYRQILGQKVEFLVSFYNNEISEKSEIFDDQFSVERPDGSNFTLKIRSTKLEDSAMYFCASSEMRSHPGGELFFGEGSRLTVL.

This clone was detected a few times. V is TRBV11-3 and J is TRBJ1-6; 7 nucleotides line up with TRBD1. J gave up 6 bases and V 4 bases, and 0 bases lay outside the gene matches. This CDR3 has 13 residues. The germline CDR1 and CDR2 sequences are SGHNT and YENEEA. The CDR3 DNA reads as TGTGCCAGCAGCTACAGGGGTAATTCACCCCTCCACTTT. Encoded protein: CASSYRGNSPLHF.